A selection of T cell receptor beta chains follows, all from one sample in a study of OX40 agonist ivuxolimab in advanced cancers. Repertoires were generated with immunoSEQ multiplex PCR, while TCRdb's copy carries only in-frame clones and drops some. There are about 77,000 clones in the sample; around 83% occur only once, and 2% to 2.5% lies in the top ten. Sequenced material: CD4+ or CD8+ T cells sorted from blood, taken in a trial of the OX40 agonist ivuxolimab. All receptors derive from an adult with an advanced solid tumor such as melanoma, head and neck, liver or kidney cancer. Each CDR3 is given with its conserved first and last residue. Each record gives: CDR3 length, J gene, D gene, V gene, clone size, CDR3 DNA, CDR3 protein. A D gene is named only where the DNA matches it firmly. Not all rows give a size; the values are once, few, many and, for expanded clones, a class.

CDR3 length: 13; J gene: TRBJ2-5; D gene: TRBD1; V gene: TRBV11-2; clone size: NA; CDR3 DNA: TGTGCCAGCGGCCGGGACAGGGGAGAGACCCAGTACTTC; CDR3 protein: CASGRDRGETQYF
CDR3 length: 16; J gene: TRBJ1-4; D gene: TRBD1; V gene: TRBV5-6; clone size: NA; CDR3 DNA: TGTGCCAGCAGCTTGGCCTCTGGGACAGGGACTGAAAAACTGTTTTTT; CDR3 protein: CASSLASGTGTEKLFF
CDR3 length: 13; J gene: TRBJ1-1; D gene: NA; V gene: TRBV7-9; clone size: NA; CDR3 DNA: TGTGCCAGCAGCTTAAGCATGAACACTGAAGCTTTCTTT; CDR3 protein: CASSLSMNTEAFF
CDR3 length: 12; J gene: TRBJ1-5; D gene: NA; V gene: TRBV28; clone size: NA; CDR3 DNA: TGTGCCAGCAGCCCGGAGGGGCAGCCCCAGCATTTT; CDR3 protein: CASSPEGQPQHF
CDR3 length: 17; J gene: TRBJ2-7; D gene: TRBD2; V gene: TRBV19; clone size: NA; CDR3 DNA: TGTGCCAGTAGTATAGACCCATCTACTAGCGGTACCTACGAGCAGTACTTC; CDR3 protein: CASSIDPSTSGTYEQYF
CDR3 length: 15; J gene: TRBJ2-1; D gene: TRBD2; V gene: TRBV4-1; clone size: NA; CDR3 DNA: TGCGCCAGCAGCCGGACTAGCGGGGAACCCAATGAGCAGTTCTTC; CDR3 protein: CASSRTSGEPNEQFF
CDR3 length: 15; J gene: TRBJ2-4; D gene: NA; V gene: TRBV28; clone size: NA; CDR3 DNA: TGTGCCAGCAGTTTTCCCTTCCTAGCCAAAAACATTCAGTACTTC; CDR3 protein: CASSFPFLAKNIQYF
CDR3 length: 11; J gene: TRBJ2-2; D gene: NA; V gene: TRBV10-2; clone size: once; CDR3 DNA: TGCGCCAGCAAATCCGACAGGGAGCTGTTTTTT; CDR3 protein: CASKSDRELFF
CDR3 length: 16; J gene: TRBJ2-3; D gene: TRBD2; V gene: TRBV10-3; clone size: NA; CDR3 DNA: TGTGCCATCAGTGAGTCGACTAGCGGGACAACAGATACGCAGTATTTT; CDR3 protein: CAISESTSGTTDTQYF
CDR3 length: 15; J gene: TRBJ1-2; D gene: TRBD1; V gene: TRBV6-1; clone size: NA; CDR3 DNA: TGTGCCAGCACCCAACGGACAGGGGGATACTATGGCTACACCTTC; CDR3 protein: CASTQRTGGYYGYTF
CDR3 length: 12; J gene: TRBJ2-7; D gene: NA; V gene: TRBV2; clone size: NA; CDR3 DNA: TGTGCCAGCAGTCCGGGACGCGGCGAGCAGTATTTC; CDR3 protein: CASSPGRGEQYF
CDR3 length: 14; J gene: TRBJ1-4; D gene: NA; V gene: TRBV19; clone size: NA; CDR3 DNA: TGTGCCAGTAAACGGCGTGCAACTAATGAAAAACTGTTTTTT; CDR3 protein: CASKRRATNEKLFF
CDR3 length: 13; J gene: TRBJ1-1; D gene: NA; V gene: TRBV28; clone size: NA; CDR3 DNA: TGTGCCAGCACGGGGAACAATTGGGGAGAAGCTTTCTTT; CDR3 protein: CASTGNNWGEAFF
CDR3 length: 17; J gene: TRBJ1-6; D gene: TRBD1; V gene: TRBV5-1; clone size: NA; CDR3 DNA: TGCGCCAGCAGCCCTCGACAGGGGATGTCGGATAATTCACCCCTCCACTTT; CDR3 protein: CASSPRQGMSDNSPLHF
CDR3 length: 13; J gene: TRBJ2-5; D gene: TRBD2; V gene: TRBV6-1; clone size: NA; CDR3 DNA: TGTGCCAGCAATCCGGGACTACAAGAGACCCAGTACTTC; CDR3 protein: CASNPGLQETQYF
CDR3 length: 16; J gene: TRBJ2-2; D gene: NA; V gene: TRBV5-4; clone size: NA; CDR3 DNA: TGTGCCAGCAGCCAAGAGGCGGGGTTGAGCACCGGGGAGCTGTTTTTT; CDR3 protein: CASSQEAGLSTGELFF
CDR3 length: 16; J gene: TRBJ2-2; D gene: NA; V gene: TRBV7-6; clone size: NA; CDR3 DNA: TGTGCCAGCAGCTTAGCCCGACCGAGGACCACCGGGGAGCTGTTTTTT; CDR3 protein: CASSLARPRTTGELFF
CDR3 length: 16; J gene: TRBJ2-1; D gene: TRBD2; V gene: TRBV10-3; clone size: NA; CDR3 DNA: TGTGCCATCAGTGATCCCCTAGCGGGGACCTACAATGAGCAGTTCTTC; CDR3 protein: CAISDPLAGTYNEQFF
CDR3 length: 14; J gene: TRBJ1-4; D gene: TRBD1; V gene: TRBV2; clone size: NA; CDR3 DNA: TGTGCCAGCAGCCTCAGGGGGTATAATGAAAAACTGTTTTTT; CDR3 protein: CASSLRGYNEKLFF
CDR3 length: 13; J gene: TRBJ2-3; D gene: NA; V gene: TRBV5-6; clone size: NA; CDR3 DNA: TGTGCCAGCAGCTTGGGGCACGGAGATACGCAGTATTTT; CDR3 protein: CASSLGHGDTQYF
CDR3 length: 13; J gene: TRBJ2-7; D gene: NA; V gene: TRBV27; clone size: few; CDR3 DNA: TGTGCCAGCAGTTCGACAGGGAGGCACGAGCAGTACTTC; CDR3 protein: CASSSTGRHEQYF
CDR3 length: 17; J gene: TRBJ2-1; D gene: NA; V gene: TRBV11-2; clone size: few; CDR3 DNA: TGTGCCAGCAGCTTAAAAGGTCTAGTGGCTTTATACAATGAGCAGTTCTTC; CDR3 protein: CASSLKGLVALYNEQFF
CDR3 length: 15; J gene: TRBJ1-1; D gene: NA; V gene: TRBV19; clone size: NA; CDR3 DNA: TGTGCCAACGCAAGGGCCCGGTTAGGGAACACTGAAGCTTTCTTT; CDR3 protein: CANARARLGNTEAFF
CDR3 length: 15; J gene: TRBJ2-1; D gene: TRBD2; V gene: TRBV28; clone size: NA; CDR3 DNA: TGTGCCAGCAGTTCCGCTAGCGGGAGTGAAAATGAGCAGTTCTTC; CDR3 protein: CASSSASGSENEQFF
CDR3 length: 13; J gene: TRBJ2-1; D gene: NA; V gene: TRBV5-3; clone size: NA; CDR3 DNA: TGTGCCAGCAGCTCAACTAGTTTGGGTGAGCAGTTCTTC; CDR3 protein: CASSSTSLGEQFF
CDR3 length: 14; J gene: TRBJ1-6; D gene: NA; V gene: TRBV27; clone size: NA; CDR3 DNA: TGTGCCAGCAGCCCCTGGGGAGGAAATTCACCCCTCCACTTT; CDR3 protein: CASSPWGGNSPLHF
CDR3 length: 15; J gene: TRBJ2-2; D gene: TRBD2; V gene: TRBV2; clone size: NA; CDR3 DNA: TGTGCCAGCAAGCCGGGACTAGCAGGGACCGGGGAGCTGTTTTTT; CDR3 protein: CASKPGLAGTGELFF
CDR3 length: 14; J gene: TRBJ1-2; D gene: NA; V gene: TRBV30; clone size: NA; CDR3 DNA: TGTGCCTGGAGCCGAAGGGGGGGAAGTTTTGGCTACACCTTC; CDR3 protein: CAWSRRGGSFGYTF
CDR3 length: 13; J gene: TRBJ1-3; D gene: NA; V gene: TRBV4-1; clone size: once; CDR3 DNA: TGCGCCAGCAGCAGAGGGGGGGAGAACACCATATATTTT; CDR3 protein: CASSRGGENTIYF
CDR3 length: 15; J gene: TRBJ2-7; D gene: TRBD2; V gene: TRBV5-6; clone size: NA; CDR3 DNA: TGTGCCAGCAGCCCCCCGGGCGGGGGTCTCTACGAGCAGTACTTC; CDR3 protein: CASSPPGGGLYEQYF
CDR3 length: 13; J gene: TRBJ2-1; D gene: NA; V gene: TRBV2; clone size: NA; CDR3 DNA: TGTGCCAGCAGTGTACAGCTCAACAATGAGCAGTTCTTC; CDR3 protein: CASSVQLNNEQFF